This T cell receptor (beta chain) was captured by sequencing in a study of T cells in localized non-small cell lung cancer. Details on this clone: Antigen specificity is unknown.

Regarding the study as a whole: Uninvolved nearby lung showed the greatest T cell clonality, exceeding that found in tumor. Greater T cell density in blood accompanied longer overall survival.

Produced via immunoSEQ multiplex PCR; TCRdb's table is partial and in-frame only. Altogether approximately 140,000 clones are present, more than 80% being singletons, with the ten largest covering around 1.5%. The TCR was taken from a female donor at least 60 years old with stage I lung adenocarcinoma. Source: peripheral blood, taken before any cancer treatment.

The CDR3 protein is CASSLAIRESSYEQYF. CDR3 nucleotides: TGCGCCAGCAGCTTGGCCATCCGGGAAAGCTCCTACGAGCAGTACTTC. V gene TRBV5-1 combines with J gene TRBJ2-7; TRBD2 is a possible D gene (5 bases). Deletions cut 0 bases from V and 0 bases from J, with 13 bases between. The CDR3 has 16 amino acids. Germline V gene data show CDR1 as SGHRS and CDR2 as YFSETQ.